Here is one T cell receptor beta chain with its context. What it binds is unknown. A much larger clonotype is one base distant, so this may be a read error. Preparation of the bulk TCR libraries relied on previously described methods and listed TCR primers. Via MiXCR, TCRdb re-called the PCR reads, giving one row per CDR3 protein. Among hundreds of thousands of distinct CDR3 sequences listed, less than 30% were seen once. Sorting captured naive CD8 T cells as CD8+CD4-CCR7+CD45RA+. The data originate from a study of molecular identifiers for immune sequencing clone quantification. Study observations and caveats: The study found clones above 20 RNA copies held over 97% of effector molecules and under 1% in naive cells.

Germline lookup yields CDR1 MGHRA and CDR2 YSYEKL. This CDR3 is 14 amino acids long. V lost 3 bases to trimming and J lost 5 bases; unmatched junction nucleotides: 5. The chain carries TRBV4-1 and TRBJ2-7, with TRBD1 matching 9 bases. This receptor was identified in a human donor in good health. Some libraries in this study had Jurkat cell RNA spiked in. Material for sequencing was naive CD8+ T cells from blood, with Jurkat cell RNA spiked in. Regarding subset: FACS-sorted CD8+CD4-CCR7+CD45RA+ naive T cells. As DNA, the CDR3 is TGCGCCAGCAGCCATGGGGACAGGGTTAACGAGCAGTACTTC. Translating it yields CASSHGDRVNEQYF.